This T cell receptor beta chain was identified during a study of OX40 agonist ivuxolimab in advanced cancers. Notes on this clone: The antigen is undetermined.

The V and J ends lost 2 bases and 2 bases, in that order; junction bases with no gene match: 6. CDR3 length: 15 residues. CDR1 and CDR2 (germline): SNHLY, FYNNEI. Assay used: immunoSEQ multiplex PCR; TCRdb lists only in-frame clones, some missing. The sample consists of about 14,000 clones, about 81% of them appearing once. Notes on the study in general: CD8+ T cells (on average) carried more expanded clones than CD4+ T cells.

The sequencing here drew on CD4+ or CD8+ T cells sorted from blood, taken in a trial of the OX40 agonist ivuxolimab. The source is an adult with an advanced solid tumor such as melanoma, head and neck, liver or kidney cancer. This sequence joins TRBV2 and TRBJ2-7; 7 bases fit TRBD1. The CDR3, as DNA: TGTGCCAGCAGTGAATTAGGGACAGCCACCTACGAGCAGTACTTC. Protein product: CASSELGTATYEQYF.